A single sample gave rise to the 21 T cell receptor beta chains below, sequenced in a study of cytomegalovirus exposure and HLA in healthy donors. Both 60 Vbeta primers and 13 Jbeta primers went into the PCR. Clones were sequenced by immunoSEQ multiplex PCR, and TCRdb holds only the in-frame ones, with some missing. The table includes under 200,000 clones, approximately 86% detected once. Sequenced: PBMCs. The source is a woman aged 18-29 years in good health and CMV-seronegative.

The V call is TRBV5-6, the J call TRBJ1-2; TRBD1 matches 10 bases. V lost 3 bases, J lost 6 bases, and 8 bases stayed unmatched. CDR1 is SGHDT and CDR2 is YYEEEE in the germline V gene. This CDR3 comprises 15 residues. The CDR3 is CASSWLGTGVDGYTF. CDR3 bases: TGTGCCAGCAGCTGGCTAGGGACAGGGGTAGATGGCTACACCTTC.

This chain uses TRBV19 with TRBJ2-7; TRBD2 matches 8 bases. Losses at the gene ends were 11 bases for V and 10 bases for J; bases not matched to a gene: 10. This CDR3 contains 11 residues. Germline-derived CDR1 and CDR2 are LNHDA and SQIVND (reference sequence). The CDR3 DNA follows: TGTGCCGCCTTCACTAGCGGACTTCAGTACTTC. It encodes CAAFTSGLQYF.

This rearrangement joins TRBV27 to TRBJ2-7, with D possibly TRBD2 on 5 matching bases. This CDR3 spans 15 amino acids. Germline CDR1 reads MNHEY; CDR2 reads SMNVEV (reference sequence). With 4 bases removed from V and 6 bases from J, the gap between germline ends came to 19 bases. The CDR3 DNA sequence: TGTGCCAGCAGTTCGCACTACCGGGAAGGGCGCGAGCAGTACTTC. Translated, it gives CASSSHYREGREQYF.

This chain connects TRBV9 to TRBJ2-7, with 8 positions matching TRBD2. V shed 0 bases, J shed 2 bases, and the junction held 1 base outside the gene matches. The CDR3 runs 14 residues. Germline values: CDR1 SGDLS, CDR2 YYNGEE. The CDR3 protein is CASSVAGGTYEQYF. The CDR3 coding sequence is TGTGCCAGCAGCGTAGCGGGAGGGACCTACGAGCAGTACTTC.

The rearrangement uses TRBV5-1 and TRBJ2-2; TRBD1 matches 8 bases. With 0 bases clipped from V and 5 bases from J, the junction kept 6 bases outside the gene matches. Germline CDR1 SGHRS, CDR2 YFSETQ. The CDR3 covers 16 residues. The CDR3 loop is CASSLAGGWLTGELFF. CDR3 in DNA: TGCGCCAGCAGCTTGGCAGGGGGCTGGTTAACCGGGGAGCTGTTTTTT.

This sequence joins TRBV4-1 and TRBJ2-5; 11 bases align to TRBD2. The J call may be in error: the DNA end matches TRBJ2-7 better. Germline V CDR1 and CDR2: MGHRA, YSYEKL. The CDR3 is made up of 17 amino acids. In DNA form, the CDR3 reads TGCGCCAGCAGCCAAGAGATGGCTAGCGGGAGGATCTACGAGCAGTACTTC. It translates to CASSQEMASGRIYEQYF.

This chain links TRBV6-1 with TRBJ2-5; 8 nucleotides align to TRBD1. The end of the DNA is better explained by TRBJ2-7, so the J call may be wrong. Germline CDR1 reads MNHNS; CDR2 reads SASEGT. The CDR3 extends over 15 amino acids. The CDR3 DNA follows: TGTGCCAGCAGTGATCCGACAGGGGTTCTCTACGAGCAGTACTTC. This sequence encodes CASSDPTGVLYEQYF.

The chain is built from TRBV30 and TRBJ2-2; TRBD2 matches at 9 bases. Germline-derived CDR1 and CDR2 are GTSNPN and SVGIG (reference sequence). Germline trimming cut 4 bases from V and 3 bases from J; bases unmatched to any gene: 6. The CDR3 totals 15 residues. The CDR3 protein is CAWISSGDYTGELFF. For the CDR3, the DNA is TGTGCCTGGATATCTAGCGGGGATTACACCGGGGAGCTGTTTTTT.

The chain has TRBV19 and TRBJ2-1; the D gene is possibly TRBD2 (5 bases). Germline assignment: CDR1 LNHDA and CDR2 SQIVND (reference sequence). This CDR3 has 16 residues. Trimming removed 1 base from V and 2 bases from J, with 12 bases in between. The CDR3 reads CASSIGAGRTYNEQFF. CDR3 in DNA: TGTGCCAGTAGTATAGGGGCGGGCAGGACCTACAATGAGCAGTTCTTC.

This clone turned up a few times. The chain is built from TRBV6-6 and TRBJ2-3; 10 bases map to TRBD1. From germline, CDR1 is MNHNY and CDR2 SVGAGI (reference sequence). This CDR3 spans 15 amino acids. The ends lost 5 bases at V and 1 base at J; junction bases unmatched: 3. The DNA of the CDR3 is TGTGCCAGCAGTCGACAGGGGGCCCGCACAGATACGCAGTATTTT. This gives the protein CASSRQGARTDTQYF.

The chain has TRBV7-2 and TRBJ2-5; maybe TRBD2 (6 bases). This CDR3 region has 16 residues. CDR1 and CDR2 from the germline V gene are SGHTA and FQGNSA. Trimming took off 5 bases at V and 4 bases at J, with 20 bases between the two ends. CDR3 bases: TGTGCCAGCAGCCGCCGTTGGGCGGGGCTGGGAGAGACCCAGTACTTC. Translation: CASSRRWAGLGETQYF.

The chain couples TRBV5-1 to TRBJ2-1; D is possibly TRBD1 (6 bases). V dropped 4 bases and J dropped 4 bases, with 12 bases sitting between them. The CDR3 length is 14 residues. Germline CDR1 and CDR2: SGHRS and YFSETQ. The CDR3 nucleotides are TGCGCCAGCAGCCTCATGGGGGCGTACAATGAGCAGTTCTTC. Translating gives CASSLMGAYNEQFF.

This clone was counted only a few times. V is TRBV4-1 and J is TRBJ2-1; 11 nucleotides align to TRBD2. The germline V gene encodes CDR1 MGHRA and CDR2 YSYEKL. The CDR3 sequence is 16 residues long. After removal of 2 bases from V and 5 bases from J, the junction contained 5 bases not matched to a gene. The CDR3 DNA sequence: TGCGCCAGCAGCCAAACCGGACTAGCGGGTAACAATGAGCAGTTCTTC. Translated: CASSQTGLAGNNEQFF.

The chain links TRBV30 to TRBJ2-5; no clear D gene. The DNA end is more similar to TRBJ2-7, so the J call may be wrong. The germline CDR1 and CDR2 sequences are GTSNPN and SVGIG (reference sequence). This CDR3 has 11 amino acids. CDR3 sequence: CAWRVAYEQYF. CDR3 sequence (DNA): TGTGCCTGGAGGGTAGCCTACGAGCAGTACTTC.

The genes are TRBV7-6 and TRBJ2-2, with TRBD1 matching over 8 bases. The germline V gene encodes CDR1 SGHVS and CDR2 FNYEAQ. V lost 5 bases to trimming and J lost 5 bases; unmatched junction nucleotides: 7. The CDR3 spans 15 residues. DNA of the CDR3: TGTGCCAGCAGCCTCGGACAGGGCGGGACCGGGGAGCTGTTTTTT. Translated, it gives CASSLGQGGTGELFF.

This clone was observed once. The V call is TRBV6-5, the J call TRBJ2-3; 11 bases match TRBD2. The V gene's germline CDR1 is MNHEY and CDR2 SVGAGI. The V segment lost 4 bases and the J segment 2 bases; nucleotides outside the gene matches: 5. The CDR3 runs to 16 residues. CDR3 loop: CASSSETSGATDTQYF. CDR3 in DNA: TGTGCCAGCAGTTCGGAGACTAGCGGGGCCACAGATACGCAGTATTTT.

CDR3 loop: CASSVGQGNYGYTF. The DNA of the CDR3 is TGTGCCAGCAGCGTAGGGCAGGGGAACTATGGCTACACCTTC. The rearrangement joins TRBV9 to TRBJ1-2; TRBD1 is a possible D gene (6 bases). Germline V gene data show CDR1 as SGDLS and CDR2 as YYNGEE. The ends were cut back, 0 bases at V and 2 bases at J, with 8 bases in the middle. The CDR3 contains 14 residues.

The genes are TRBV5-1 and TRBJ2-1; 9 bases agree with TRBD2. The V gene end was trimmed by 5 bases and the J gene end by 4 bases; junction bases not matched to a gene: 10. CDR3 length equals 16 residues. Germline V lookup: CDR1 SGHRS, CDR2 YFSETQ. In DNA, the CDR3 is TGCGCCAGCAGTCGCACTGAGCGGGGGGCTTACAATGAGCAGTTCTTC. Its protein is CASSRTERGAYNEQFF.

The rearrangement joins TRBV27 to TRBJ2-1, with 8 bases identical to TRBD2. Germline CDR1 and CDR2: MNHEY and SMNVEV (reference sequence). The CDR3 loop spans 15 amino acids. J was trimmed by 0 bases and V by 2 bases; bases with no gene match: 0. In nucleotides, the CDR3 is TGTGCCAGCAGTTTACTAGCGGGCTCCTACAATGAGCAGTTCTTC. Translating it yields CASSLLAGSYNEQFF.

The rearrangement uses TRBV28 and TRBJ2-3; possible D gene TRBD2, 5 bases. Trimming stripped 3 bases from V and 5 bases from J, with 18 bases between. This CDR3 has 16 amino acids. Germline CDR1 and CDR2: MDHEN and SYDVKM. The CDR3 DNA reads as TGTGCCAGCAGTTTCCGGGGTAGCACCGCGGAAGATACGCAGTATTTT. Protein: CASSFRGSTAEDTQYF.

The V and J genes are TRBV28 and TRBJ2-7, with TRBD1 matching over 8 bases. Germline-derived CDR1 and CDR2 are MDHEN and SYDVKM. The junction had 12 bases not matched to a gene; V was cut back by 5 bases and J by 0 bases. This CDR3 region has 17 residues. The CDR3 coding sequence is TGTGCCAGCAGTCTGGACAGGGAAACTTCGAGCTCCTACGAGCAGTACTTC. Protein: CASSLDRETSSSYEQYF.